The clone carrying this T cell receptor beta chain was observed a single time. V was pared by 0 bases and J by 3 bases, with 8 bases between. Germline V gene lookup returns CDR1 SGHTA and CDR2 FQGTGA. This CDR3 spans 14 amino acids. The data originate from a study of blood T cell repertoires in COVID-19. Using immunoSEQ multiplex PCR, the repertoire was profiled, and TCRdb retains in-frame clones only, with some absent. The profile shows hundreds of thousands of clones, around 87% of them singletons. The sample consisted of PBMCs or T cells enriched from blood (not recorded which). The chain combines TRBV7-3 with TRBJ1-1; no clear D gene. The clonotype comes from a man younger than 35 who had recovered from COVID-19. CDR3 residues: CASSLTVRDTEAFF. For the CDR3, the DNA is TGTGCCAGCAGCTTAACGGTCCGGGACACTGAAGCTTTCTTT.